This T cell receptor (beta chain) was profiled in a study of blood T cell repertoires in COVID-19. Clones were read by immunoSEQ multiplex PCR, and TCRdb kept only the in-frame ones, dropping some. The profile shows roughly 200,000 clones, roughly 87% of them singletons. All enrollees were about 18 to 89 years old and from 20 to 25 US areas. What was sequenced was PBMCs or T cells enriched from blood (not recorded which). This receptor was taken from a woman aged 40 to 50 with acute COVID-19.

In nucleotides, the CDR3 is TGTGCCTGGACCCGGACAGGGGACTATGGCTACACCTTC. Amino acids: CAWTRTGDYGYTF. The chain recombines TRBV30 with TRBJ1-2; 9 bases are a match to TRBD1. The V segment lost 4 bases and the J segment 3 bases; nucleotides outside the gene matches: 3. Germline CDR1 reads GTSNPN; CDR2 reads SVGIG (reference sequence). The CDR3 spans 13 residues.